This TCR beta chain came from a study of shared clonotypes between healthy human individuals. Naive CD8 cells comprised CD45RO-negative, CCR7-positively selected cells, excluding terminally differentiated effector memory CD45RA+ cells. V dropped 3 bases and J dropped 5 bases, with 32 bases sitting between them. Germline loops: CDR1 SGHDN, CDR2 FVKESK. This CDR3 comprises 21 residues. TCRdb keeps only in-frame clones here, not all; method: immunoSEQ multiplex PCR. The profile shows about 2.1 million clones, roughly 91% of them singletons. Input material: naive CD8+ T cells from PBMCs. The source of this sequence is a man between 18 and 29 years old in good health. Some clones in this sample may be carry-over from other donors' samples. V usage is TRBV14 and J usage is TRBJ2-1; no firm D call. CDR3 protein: CASSHNSPQRGASVTHNEQFF. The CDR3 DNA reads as TGTGCCAGCAGCCATAATTCCCCTCAGCGCGGAGCCTCCGTCACCCACAATGAGCAGTTCTTC.